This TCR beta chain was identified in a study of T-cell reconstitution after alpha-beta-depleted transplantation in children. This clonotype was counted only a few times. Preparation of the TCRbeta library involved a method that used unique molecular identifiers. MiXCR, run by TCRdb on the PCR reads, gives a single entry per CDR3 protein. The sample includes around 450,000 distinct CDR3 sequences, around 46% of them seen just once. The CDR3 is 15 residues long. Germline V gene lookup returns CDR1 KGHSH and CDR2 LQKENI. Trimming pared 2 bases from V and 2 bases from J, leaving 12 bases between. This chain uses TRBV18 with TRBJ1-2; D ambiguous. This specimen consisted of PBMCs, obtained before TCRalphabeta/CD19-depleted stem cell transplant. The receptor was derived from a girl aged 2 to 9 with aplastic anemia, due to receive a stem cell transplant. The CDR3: CASSPFRAENYGYTF. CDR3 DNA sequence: TGTGCCAGCTCACCATTCCGGGCGGAGAACTATGGCTACACCTTC.